The source of this TCR beta chain is a study of regulatory T cells in long-lasting Graves disease. Overall study context: Antithyroid drugs had been taken by newly diagnosed Graves' patients for under 3 months. Points from the study as a whole: TRBV28 was favored in persistent disease, as were TRBJ1-2 and TRBJ2-5.

Specified time point: newly diagnosed GD, antithyroid drugs for less than 3 months. Researchers made the TCR library from RNA that was extracted from PBMCs. For TCR beta, libraries came from iRepertoire HTBI primers and Arm-PCR of CDR3 regions. TCRdb independently ran MiXCR on the multiplex PCR reads; one entry per CDR3 protein. The data show 520,000 or so distinct CDR3 sequences, around 12% seen once. CDR3 length: 16 amino acids. CDR1 is SGHAT and CDR2 is FQNNGV in the germline V gene. The V segment lost 1 base and the J segment 5 bases; nucleotides outside the gene matches: 6. The sample holds many counts of this clonotype. Its antigen is as yet unknown. This sample also belongs to another study, concerning T cells in Graves' hyperthyroidism and ophthalmopathy. This second study notes: The patients, who ranged from 18 to 65 in age, presented with newly diagnosed hyperthyroidism lasting under 2 months.

This specimen was peripheral blood mononuclear cells (PBMCs), taken at new diagnosis, from a patient treated with antithyroid drugs. V usage is TRBV11-2 and J usage is TRBJ2-3; 10 nucleotides align to TRBD2. This TCR was recovered from a woman aged 25 to 39 with Graves disease. DNA of the CDR3: TGTGCCAGCAGCTTAGGACCTAGCGGGAGTGGAGATACGCAGTATTTT. Amino acid sequence: CASSLGPSGSGDTQYF.